The TCR beta chain under discussion was sequenced for a study of cytomegalovirus exposure and HLA in healthy donors. Study outcomes and limitations: Presence/absence analyses assumed roughly uniform sequencing depth across donors, which may not hold. Reported performance of the classifier showed diagnosis of cytomegalovirus status with high specificity and sensitivity. One cluster of highly shared sequence variants probably arose as a sequencing artifact. Follow-up analysis later connected one missense variant in DCLRE1C with trimming of TCR beta V- and J-genes.

Of note for this clone: The target antigen is unknown.

Primers included in the PCR were 60 Vbeta and 13 Jbeta primers. TCRdb's table, derived via immunoSEQ multiplex PCR, lists solely in-frame clones and lacks some. The table includes 85,000 to 120,000 clones, 65% to 80% detected once. The V gene's germline CDR1 is SQVTM and CDR2 ANQGSEA. There are 12 residues in the CDR3. V was clipped by 7 bases and J by 3 bases; unmatched bases: 4. The sequence was obtained from a male donor in good health and CMV-seropositive. V is TRBV29-1 and J is TRBJ2-7; 9 bases are shared with TRBD1. Sequencing was performed on PBMCs. CDR3 coding DNA: TGCAGCGCCCAGACAGGGGGCTACGAGCAGTACTTC. Protein sequence: CSAQTGGYEQYF.